Presented here are 21 T cell receptor beta chains from one specimen sequenced in a study of T cells in Graves' hyperthyroidism and ophthalmopathy. Amplified regions were TCR beta CDR3 sequences from RNA transcripts. The HTBI primer set was used in a first-round RT-PCR of the TCR CDR3. TCRdb independently ran MiXCR on the multiplex PCR reads; one entry per CDR3 protein. The sample yields roughly 510,000 distinct CDR3 sequences, approximately 49% seen once. Sequences were obtained from peripheral blood or thyroid tissue (not recorded which). The receptors were sampled from an adult woman with Graves' disease, either hyperthyroidism or ophthalmopathy (not recorded which).

The sample holds one count of this clonotype. The gene calls are TRBV20-1 and TRBJ2-3; no definite D call. V was pared by 5 bases and J by 7 bases, with 22 bases between. The CDR3 contains 15 residues. Per the germline V gene, CDR1 is DFQATT and CDR2 is SNEGSKA (reference sequence). CDR3 sequence reads: CSAEWAVNGQNTQYF. For the CDR3, the DNA is TGCAGTGCTGAGTGGGCAGTAAATGGTCAGAATACGCAGTATTTT.

There are a few counts of this clonotype. The chain has TRBV28 and TRBJ2-7; maybe TRBD1 (6 bases). The CDR3 is made up of 15 amino acids. Between the trimmed V and J ends, which lost 4 bases and 2 bases, there was a span of 15 bases. Germline values: CDR1 MDHEN, CDR2 SYDVKM. Here the CDR3 reads CASSSPWDTTYEQYF. The CDR3 DNA reads as TGTGCCAGCAGTTCCCCCTGGGACACAACCTACGAGCAGTACTTC. Variable domain in full (rest from reference TRBV28 and TRBJ2-7): DVKVTQSSRYLVKRTGEKVFLECVQDMDHENMFWYRQDPGLGLRLIYFSYDVKMKEKGDIPEGYSVSREKKERFSLILESASTNQTSMYLCASSSPWDTTYEQYFGPGTRLTVT.

This clonotype rates as medium-sized (0.01 to 0.1%). The chain recombines TRBV7-9 with TRBJ1-2; D is possibly TRBD1 (5 bases). CDR1 is SEHNR and CDR2 is FQNEAQ in the germline V gene (reference sequence). Trimming took off 8 bases at V and 4 bases at J, with 11 bases between the two ends. CDR3 length: 12 amino acids. CDR3 region: CASGASLYGYTF. The CDR3 DNA sequence: TGTGCCAGCGGGGCCAGCCTCTATGGCTACACCTTC.

As for this clonotype: Lacking the conserved final phenylalanine or tryptophan, this CDR3 likely reflects a read error. The chain joins TRBV7-8 to TRBJ1-6; a possible D gene is TRBD1 (5 bases). Trimming left V 2 bases short and J 8 bases short, with 10 bases between. CDR3 length: 14 residues. The germline V gene encodes CDR1 SGHVS and CDR2 FQNEAQ. The CDR3 here is CASSLTRADSPLHC. CDR3 DNA: TGTGCCAGCAGCTTAACCAGGGCCGATTCACCCCTCCACTGT.

V and J are TRBV11-2 and TRBJ1-2; 7 positions agree with TRBD1. Germline-derived CDR1 and CDR2 are SGHAT and FQNNGV. Trimming took 1 base from V and 4 from J; bases not matched to a gene: 9. The CDR3 is made up of 16 amino acids. CDR3 region: CASSLGDRGSLYGYTF. In nucleotides, the CDR3 is TGTGCCAGCAGCTTAGGGGACAGAGGCTCACTCTATGGCTACACCTTC.

This clonotype was observed a handful of times. The chain has TRBV2 and TRBJ1-6, with 10 bases lining up with TRBD1. There are 14 residues in the CDR3. The ends lost 9 bases at V and 4 bases at J; junction bases unmatched: 3. CDR1 SNHLY and CDR2 FYNNEI come from the germline V gene. The CDR3 loop is CARTGGAYNSPLHF. For the CDR3, the DNA is TGTGCCAGGACAGGGGGCGCGTATAATTCACCCCTCCACTTT.

This chain uses TRBV2 with TRBJ2-5; TRBD2 agrees at 9 bases. Germline V gene sequence: CDR1 SNHLY, CDR2 FYNNEI. J gave up 6 bases and V 7 bases, and 6 bases lay outside the gene matches. CDR3 length: 13 amino acids. The CDR3 loop reads CASTWRGGQTQYF. The CDR3 bases are TGTGCCAGCACTTGGCGGGGGGGGCAGACCCAGTACTTC.

Ten or more counts support this clonotype. V and J are TRBV7-9 and TRBJ2-7, with unresolved D. Per the germline V gene, CDR1 is SEHNR and CDR2 is FQNEAQ (reference sequence). The CDR3 extends over 15 amino acids. V was cut by 6 bases and J by 2 bases, with 17 bases left in between. The CDR3, as DNA: TGTGCCAGCAGTCCTAGTGCCGGGCGCCCCTACGAGCAGTACTTC. Amino acids: CASSPSAGRPYEQYF.

A remark on this clonotype: Compared with germline, one end of the junction differs, possibly owing to a read error. The V and J genes are TRBV15 and TRBJ1-6; D not resolved. CDR3 size: 14 residues. Germline V gene data show CDR1 as LNHNV and CDR2 as YYDKDF (reference sequence). Here the CDR3 reads CATSRETANSPPHF. The DNA for the CDR3 is TGTGCCACCAGCAGAGAAACGGCGAATTCACCCCCCCACTTT.

The chain couples TRBV20-1 to TRBJ1-2, with no clear D. The CDR3 runs 9 residues. The germline V and J ends were trimmed by 6 bases and 13 bases, with 12 bases remaining between them. Per germline, CDR1 DFQATT and CDR2 SNEGSKA (reference sequence). CDR3 DNA sequence: TGCAGTGCCTTGCCCCTACCCACCTTC. It yields the protein CSALPLPTF.

The table lists this clonotype with many counts. The chain has TRBV5-6 and TRBJ2-5, with TRBD1 matching over 8 bases. Germline V gives CDR1 SGHDT, CDR2 YYEEEE. This CDR3 is 15 amino acids long. The V segment lost 4 bases and the J segment 1 base; nucleotides outside the gene matches: 6. The CDR3 nucleotides read TGTGCCAGCAGCCCACAAGACAGGGGCCAAGAGACCCAGTACTTC. It encodes CASSPQDRGQETQYF.

This sequence joins TRBV7-9 and TRBJ2-7; 7 bases align to TRBD1. The length of the CDR3 is 14 residues. With V trimmed by 5 bases and J by 5 bases, 9 bases remained unmatched. CDR1 and CDR2 from the germline V gene are SEHNR and FQNEAQ (reference sequence). The CDR3 region has the DNA TGTGCCAGCAGCGGCCGGGACAGCGTACACGAGCAGTACTTC. It specifies CASSGRDSVHEQYF.

A few counts support this clonotype. The V call is TRBV28, the J call TRBJ1-4, with TRBD1 matching 9 bases. V gave up 3 bases and J gave up 4 bases; unmatched junction bases: 3. The CDR3 runs 15 residues. Germline values: CDR1 MDHEN, CDR2 SYDVKM. CDR3: CASSLGQGGNEKLFF. As DNA, the CDR3 is TGTGCCAGCAGTTTGGGACAGGGAGGTAATGAAAAACTGTTTTTT.

The rearrangement joins TRBV2 to TRBJ1-6, with 7 positions matching TRBD1. Germline V gene lookup returns CDR1 SNHLY and CDR2 FYNNEI. The CDR3 loop spans 12 amino acids. The ends lost 10 bases at V and 6 bases at J; junction bases unmatched: 3. CDR3 sequence: CAIRQGNSPLHF. CDR3 DNA sequence: TGTGCCATCAGACAGGGTAATTCACCCCTCCACTTT.

As regards this clonotype: In this CDR3 the conserved last residue, phenylalanine or tryptophan, is missing, so a read error is likely. No DNA is shown, since the ends of the CDR3 on it are uncertain; the CDR3 is the one TCRdb lists. The chain carries TRBV10-3 and TRBJ2-5; the D call TRBD2 from the table was never checked on the DNA. The CDR3 has 9 residues if both end residues are counted. Germline values: CDR1 ENHRY, CDR2 SYGVKD. The CDR3 is CAIRGTSVV.

This sequence joins TRBV10-3 and TRBJ2-2; 10 nucleotides agree with TRBD2. This CDR3 spans 13 amino acids. V dropped 8 bases and J dropped 6; count of bases not matched to a gene: 3. CDR1 ENHRY and CDR2 SYGVKD come from the germline V gene. CDR3 sequence: CAIGTSVAGELFF. The CDR3, as DNA: TGTGCCATCGGGACTAGCGTCGCCGGGGAGCTGTTTTTT.

This clonotype was observed a handful of times. The chain is built from TRBV7-8 and TRBJ1-1; D possibly corresponds to TRBD1 (5 bases). This CDR3 has 15 amino acids. Trimming pared 5 bases from V and 4 bases from J, leaving 17 bases between. The V gene's germline CDR1 is SGHVS and CDR2 FQNEAQ. CDR3 sequence reads: CASSTYHRGGTEAFF. In nucleotides, the CDR3 is TGTGCCAGCAGCACCTACCATCGGGGGGGCACTGAAGCTTTCTTT.

A remark on this clonotype: The CDR3 end shows no conserved phenylalanine or tryptophan, and so a read error is likely. The DNA is left out, because the CDR3 cannot be placed on it with certainty; the CDR3 is given as TCRdb lists it. V is TRBV9 and J is TRBJ2-6; the DNA was not used to check the table's D call, TRBD2. The germline gives CDR1 SGDLS, CDR2 YYNGEE. Ends included, the CDR3 has 11 residues. The CDR3 reads CASSVGASGSI.

This clonotype was recorded many times. The V and J genes are TRBV9 and TRBJ1-1, with a weak D call TRBD1 (6 bases). The germline gives CDR1 SGDLS, CDR2 YYNGEE. The CDR3 sequence is 15 residues long. Trimming cost V 0 bases and J 6 bases, with 15 bases left between them. The CDR3 region is CASSVGTGPGAEAFF. DNA of the CDR3: TGTGCCAGCAGCGTAGGTACAGGGCCGGGCGCTGAAGCTTTCTTT.

The V gene is TRBV10-1, the J gene TRBJ2-7; D is possibly TRBD1 or TRBD2 (5 bases each). Trimming stripped 0 bases from V and 5 bases from J, with 14 bases between. The CDR3 has 15 residues. The germline gives CDR1 WNHNN, CDR2 SYGVQD (reference sequence). CDR3 sequence (DNA): TGCGCCAGCAGTGAGTCGGGTAGGGGACGGAACGAGCAGTACTTC. It specifies CASSESGRGRNEQYF.

Many counts were recorded for this clonotype. The chain recombines TRBV5-6 with TRBJ1-2; possibly TRBD1 for D (5 bases). Trimming shortened V by 1 base and J by 2 bases, and 18 bases separated the two germline ends. CDR3 length: 17 residues. Germline V CDR1 and CDR2: SGHDT, YYEEEE. This CDR3 is CASSLPGKGRLNYGYTF. The DNA of the CDR3 is TGTGCCAGCAGCTTGCCTGGAAAGGGACGGTTAAACTATGGCTACACCTTC. Looking up the rest from reference TRBV5-6 and TRBJ1-2 gives the full variable domain: DAGVTQSPTHLIKTRGQQVTLRCSPKSGHDTVSWYQQALGQGPQFIFQYYEEEERQRGNFPDRFSGHQFPNYSSELNVNALLLGDSALYLCASSLPGKGRLNYGYTFGSGTRLTVV.